The T cell receptor beta chain described here comes from a study of shared clonotypes between healthy human individuals. Study-level information: Plates per donor: three CD4 naive, three CD4 memory, two CD8 naive, one CD8 memory. Whole-study results and caveats: In this cohort, only blood was sampled, and tissue repertoires likely differ.

A remark on this clone: The antigen is unknown.

Clones were sequenced by immunoSEQ multiplex PCR, and TCRdb holds only the in-frame ones, with some missing. The sample lists about 2.3 million clones, about 90% seen once, with approximately 0.39% in the top ten. CDR3 length: 15 residues. The ends were cut back, 2 bases at V and 0 bases at J, with 10 bases in the middle. The TCR originated in a man between 18 and 35 years old in good health. Some clones in this sample may be carry-over from other donors' samples. J is TRBJ1-1 and V is TRBV23-1; D remains ambiguous. TRBV23-1 has ORF status, its function being uncertain. Sequencing was done on a sample of naive CD4+ T cells from PBMCs. Subset denoted: CD45RA+ positively selected. CDR3 coding DNA: TGCGCCAGCAGTCAAAGGAGCTATTTGAACACTGAAGCTTTCTTT. Protein sequence: CASSQRSYLNTEAFF.